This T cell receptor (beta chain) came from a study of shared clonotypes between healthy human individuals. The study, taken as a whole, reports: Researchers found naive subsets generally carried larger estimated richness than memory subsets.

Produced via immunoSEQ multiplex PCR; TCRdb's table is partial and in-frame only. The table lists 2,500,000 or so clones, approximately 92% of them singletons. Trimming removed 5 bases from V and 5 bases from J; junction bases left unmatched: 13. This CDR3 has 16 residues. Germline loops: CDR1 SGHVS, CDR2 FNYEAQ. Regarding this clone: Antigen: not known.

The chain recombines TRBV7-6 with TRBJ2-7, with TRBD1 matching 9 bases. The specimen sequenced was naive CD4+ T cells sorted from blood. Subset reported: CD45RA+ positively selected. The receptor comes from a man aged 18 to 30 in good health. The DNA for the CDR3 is TGTGCCAGCAGCACACTCGGACAGGGGAGGGGAAACGAGCAGTACTTC. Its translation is CASSTLGQGRGNEQYF.